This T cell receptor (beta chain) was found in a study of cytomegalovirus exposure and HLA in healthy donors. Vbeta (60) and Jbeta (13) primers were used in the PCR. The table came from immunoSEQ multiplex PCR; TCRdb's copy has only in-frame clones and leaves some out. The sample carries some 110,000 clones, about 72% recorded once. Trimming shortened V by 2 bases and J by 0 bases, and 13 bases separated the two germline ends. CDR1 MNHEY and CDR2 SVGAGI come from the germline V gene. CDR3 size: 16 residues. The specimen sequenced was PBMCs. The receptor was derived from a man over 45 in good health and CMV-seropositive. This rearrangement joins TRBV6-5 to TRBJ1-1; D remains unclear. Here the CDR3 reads CASSYRVDTLNTEAFF. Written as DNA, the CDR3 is TGTGCCAGCAGTTACCGAGTAGACACTTTGAACACTGAAGCTTTCTTT.